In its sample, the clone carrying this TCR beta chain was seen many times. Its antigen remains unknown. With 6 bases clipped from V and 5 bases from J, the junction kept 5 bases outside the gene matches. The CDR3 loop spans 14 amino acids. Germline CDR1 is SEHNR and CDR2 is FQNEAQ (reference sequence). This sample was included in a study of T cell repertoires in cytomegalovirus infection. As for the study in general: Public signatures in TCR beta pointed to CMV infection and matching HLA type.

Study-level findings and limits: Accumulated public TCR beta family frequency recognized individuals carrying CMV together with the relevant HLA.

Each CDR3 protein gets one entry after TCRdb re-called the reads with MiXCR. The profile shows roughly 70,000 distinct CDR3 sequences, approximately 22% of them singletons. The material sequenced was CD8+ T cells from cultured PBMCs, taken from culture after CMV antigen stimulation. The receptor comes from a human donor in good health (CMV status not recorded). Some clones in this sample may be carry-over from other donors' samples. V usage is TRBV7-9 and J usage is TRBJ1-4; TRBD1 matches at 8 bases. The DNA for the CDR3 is TGTGCCAGCAGTCTAGGACAGGGCAATGAAAAACTGTTTTTT. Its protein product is CASSLGQGNEKLFF.